What follows are 21 T cell receptor beta chains derived from one specimen sequenced in a study of early T cells in non-severe SARS-CoV-2 infection. MiXCR, applied by TCRdb to the 5' RACE reads, yields one record per CDR3 protein. Of about 68,000 distinct CDR3 sequences detected, 9.5% to 13% appear once; the ten largest clones hold approximately 5.9%. The specimen was whole blood. The receptors derive from an adult who was a healthcare worker with PCR-confirmed SARS-CoV-2 infection or an uninfected control (not recorded which).

This clonotype was seen a handful of times. This chain uses TRBV10-3 with TRBJ2-3; 9 bases fit TRBD1. Germline loops: CDR1 ENHRY, CDR2 SYGVKD. The CDR3 covers 13 residues. With V trimmed by 11 bases and J by 2 bases, 5 bases remained unmatched. The CDR3 region is CAAGQGFTDTQYF. The CDR3 DNA reads as TGTGCCGCGGGACAGGGCTTCACAGATACGCAGTATTTT.

This clonotype occurred many times. The chain couples TRBV12-3 or TRBV12-4 to TRBJ2-3; D ambiguous. The CDR3 covers 12 residues. With 3 bases removed from V and 6 bases from J, the gap between germline ends came to 7 bases. The CDR3 coding sequence is TGTGCCAGCAGTTTTAAGTGGGATACGCAGTATTTT. This translates into CASSFKWDTQYF.

This clonotype was seen a few times. The rearrangement joins TRBV6-2 or TRBV6-3 to TRBJ2-7; D call uncertain. The CDR3 has 11 amino acids. The germline gives CDR1 MNHEY, CDR2 SVGEGT. Trimming removed 2 bases from V and 6 bases from J, with 5 bases in between. The CDR3 coding sequence is TGTGCCAGCAGTTACAGTGCCGAGCAGTACTTC. Translated: CASSYSAEQYF.

This clonotype was found a few times. The chain couples TRBV4-3 to TRBJ2-6; possibly TRBD1 or TRBD2 for D (6 bases each). Germline values: CDR1 LGHNA, CDR2 YSLEER. Trimming stripped 0 bases from V and 2 bases from J, with 14 bases between. This CDR3 has 18 residues. The CDR3, as DNA: TGCGCCAGCAGCCAAGATCCCCCAGGGGAGGCTGGGGCCAACGTCCTGACTTTC. Residues: CASSQDPPGEAGANVLTF.

The genes are TRBV6-6 and TRBJ2-7, with D possibly being TRBD1 (5 bases). V lost 2 bases, J lost 1 base, and 27 bases lay in between. Germline V CDR1 and CDR2: MNHNY, SVGAGI (reference sequence). The CDR3 spans 20 residues. CDR3 bases: TGTGCCAGCAGTTACCCTCTCGGCCAGGGCTCACCTTTAAGGTCCTACGAGCAGTACTTC. Its protein is CASSYPLGQGSPLRSYEQYF.

The gene calls are TRBV20-1 and TRBJ2-7; D possibly corresponds to TRBD1 (6 bases). Germline V gene lookup returns CDR1 DFQATT and CDR2 SNEGSKA (reference sequence). Deletions cut 4 bases from V and 3 bases from J, with 19 bases between. CDR3 length equals 15 residues. The CDR3 coding sequence is TGCAGTGCTATCCCGACCAGGGGTCTGGGCTACGAGCAGTACTTC. Its protein product is CSAIPTRGLGYEQYF.

This clonotype was seen ten or more times. The genes are TRBV11-2 and TRBJ1-4, with 8 bases identical to TRBD1. J lost 5 bases, V lost 5 bases, and 10 bases had no gene match. Germline V lookup: CDR1 SGHAT, CDR2 FQNNGV. This CDR3 is 16 amino acids long. Here the CDR3 reads CASSTGQGRANEKLFF. As DNA, the CDR3 is TGTGCCAGCAGCACCGGACAGGGAAGAGCCAATGAAAAACTGTTTTTT.

The rearrangement uses TRBV15 and TRBJ2-2; D not resolved. Trimming shortened V by 3 bases and J by 8 bases, and 16 bases separated the two germline ends. CDR1 is LNHNV, CDR2 YYDKDF, per germline (reference sequence). This CDR3 has 15 amino acids. CDR3 bases: TGTGCCACCAGCAGGGCCCGAGTTCGATCAGGGGAGCTGTTTTTT. Translated: CATSRARVRSGELFF.

This clonotype was seen a handful of times. V and J are TRBV20-1 and TRBJ2-1; 9 nucleotides match TRBD2. The CDR3 covers 14 residues. CDR1 and CDR2 from the germline V gene are DFQATT and SNEGSKA (reference sequence). With V trimmed by 6 bases and J by 3 bases, 6 bases remained unmatched. The CDR3 DNA sequence: TGCAGTGCGTCTAGCGGGGTAAGCTACAATGAGCAGTTCTTC. Protein sequence: CSASSGVSYNEQFF.

This clonotype turned up a few times. V gene TRBV28 combines with J gene TRBJ2-7; a weak D match, TRBD2 (6 bases). The V end was cut by 5 bases, the J end by 0 bases, with 11 bases between. CDR3 length equals 14 residues. CDR1 is MDHEN, CDR2 SYDVKM, per germline. The CDR3 DNA reads as TGTGCCAGCAGTACCGGGACTGTCTCCTACGAGCAGTACTTC. Translating gives CASSTGTVSYEQYF.

This clonotype was counted many times. V gene TRBV7-9 combines with J gene TRBJ1-3; 7 bases map to TRBD1. This CDR3 contains 15 residues. Germline V gene sequence: CDR1 SEHNR, CDR2 FQNEAQ (reference sequence). The trim removed 5 bases at V and 1 base at J, leaving 5 bases unmatched. CDR3 protein: CASSLQGTSGNTIYF. For the CDR3, the DNA is TGTGCCAGCAGCCTACAGGGGACTTCTGGAAACACCATATATTTT.

This clonotype turned up a few times. The CDR3 sequence is CASSLIQRNEKLFF. CDR3 bases: TGTGCCAGCAGTTTGATACAGCGTAATGAAAAACTGTTTTTT. V is TRBV28 and J is TRBJ1-4, with unresolved D. Germline lookup yields CDR1 MDHEN and CDR2 SYDVKM. The CDR3 loop spans 14 amino acids. Trimming pared 3 bases from V and 4 bases from J, leaving 9 bases between.

This clonotype was seen many times. The chain combines TRBV7-8 with TRBJ1-1, with D uncertain. Trimming pared 3 bases from V and 4 bases from J, leaving 3 bases between. The V gene's germline CDR1 is SGHVS and CDR2 FQNEAQ. The CDR3 spans 11 residues. The chain's CDR3 is CASSLGTEAFF. CDR3 in DNA: TGTGCCAGCAGCTTGGGCACTGAAGCTTTCTTT.

The V and J genes are TRBV20-1 and TRBJ1-5; maybe TRBD1 (6 bases). Trimming took off 4 bases at V and 3 bases at J, with 13 bases between the two ends. The germline CDR1 and CDR2 sequences are DFQATT and SNEGSKA (reference sequence). The CDR3 totals 14 residues. CDR3 region: CSANFGGPNQPQHF. The CDR3, as DNA: TGCAGTGCTAATTTTGGGGGGCCCAATCAGCCCCAGCATTTT.

V gene TRBV15 combines with J gene TRBJ2-1; TRBD2 aligns across 7 bases. The J segment lost 4 bases and the V segment lost 5 bases, leaving 8 bases of the junction unmatched. Germline V CDR1 and CDR2: LNHNV, YYDKDF (reference sequence). The CDR3 sequence is 15 residues long. Here the CDR3 reads CATSYPGGGYNEQFF. CDR3 in DNA: TGTGCCACCAGCTATCCTGGGGGGGGTTACAATGAGCAGTTCTTC.

This clonotype was observed a few times. This chain links TRBV28 with TRBJ2-4; D call uncertain. Per germline, CDR1 MDHEN and CDR2 SYDVKM. The CDR3 is 15 amino acids. V was cut by 3 bases and J by 6 bases, with 15 bases left in between. In DNA form, the CDR3 reads TGTGCCAGCAGTTTTCCAGGAGAGACGGGAAACATTCAGTACTTC. Amino acid sequence: CASSFPGETGNIQYF.

The V gene is TRBV19, the J gene TRBJ1-5; maybe TRBD1 (5 bases). This CDR3 region has 13 residues. Germline assignment: CDR1 LNHDA and CDR2 SQIVND (reference sequence). V was clipped by 8 bases and J by 6 bases, with 14 bases between them. The CDR3 is CASRRDLSQPQHF. DNA of the CDR3: TGTGCCAGTCGACGGGACCTCAGTCAGCCCCAGCATTTT.

In this sample, this clonotype turned up a few times. V is TRBV28 and J is TRBJ2-3, with 9 bases that match TRBD2. CDR1 is MDHEN, CDR2 SYDVKM, per germline. CDR3 size: 15 residues. After removal of 3 bases from V and 9 bases from J, the junction contained 10 bases not matched to a gene. CDR3: CASSLWVSGRGTQYF. CDR3 coding DNA: TGTGCCAGCAGTTTGTGGGTTAGCGGGAGAGGAACGCAGTATTTT.

The chain has TRBV27 and TRBJ2-5; 8 bases are a match to TRBD1. J was trimmed by 4 bases and V by 4 bases; bases with no gene match: 8. CDR1 is MNHEY and CDR2 is SMNVEV in the germline V gene (reference sequence). The CDR3 is 15 residues long. In DNA form, the CDR3 reads TGTGCCAGCAGTTCCCACGGGACAGGTTCAGAGACCCAGTACTTC. Protein sequence: CASSSHGTGSETQYF.

DNA for the CDR3: TGTGCCAGCAGCGCCGGGACACAGGGTGAAGCTTTCTTT. Protein: CASSAGTQGEAFF. The chain joins TRBV7-6 to TRBJ1-1, with TRBD1 as a possible D gene (6 bases). The germline gives CDR1 SGHVS, CDR2 FNYEAQ. CDR3 length: 13 residues. V was trimmed by 5 bases and J by 7 bases, leaving 14 bases between them. The full variable domain, rest sourced from reference TRBV7-6 and TRBJ1-1, is GAGVSQSPRYKVTKRGQDVALRCDPISGHVSLYWYRQALGQGPEFLTYFNYEAQQDKSGLPNDRFSAERPEGSISTLTIQRTEQRDSAMYRCASSAGTQGEAFFGQGTRLTVV.

The table lists this clonotype with many counts. This sequence joins TRBV20-1 and TRBJ2-1, with 9 bases that match TRBD2. The CDR3 extends over 15 amino acids. Germline CDR1 DFQATT, CDR2 SNEGSKA (reference sequence). The ends lost 3 bases at V and 5 bases at J; junction bases unmatched: 8. The CDR3 reads CSARREGLINNEQFF. CDR3 in DNA: TGCAGTGCTAGGCGGGAGGGCCTTATCAACAATGAGCAGTTCTTC.